The rows below give T cell receptor beta chains drawn from one sample of a study of chemoradiotherapy in HPV16-positive cancers. The data were produced by immunoSEQ multiplex PCR, yet TCRdb's version contains in-frame clones alone and is incomplete. The profile shows several thousand clones, 70% to 80% of them singletons. Sequenced material: tumor tissue, taken from a patient who underwent chemoradiotherapy. These receptors all come from a human donor with HPV-associated anogenital cancer. Both conserved end residues are part of each CDR3. The D gene is left open where the match is weak. Part of the rows lack a size; the others show once, few, many or a class for expanded clones.

TRBJ1-6 | TRBV30 | TRBD1 | - | CAWRRETGNNSPLHF | TGTGCCTGGAGGCGAGAGACAGGGAATAATTCACCCCTCCACTTT
TRBJ2-7 | TRBV28 | TRBD1 | once | CASWETGQGTYEQYF | TGTGCCAGCTGGGAAACGGGACAGGGAACCTACGAGCAGTACTTC
TRBJ2-1 | TRBV4-1 | - | - | CASSGEGAGNNEQFF | TGCGCCAGCAGCGGCGAAGGAGCGGGCAACAATGAGCAGTTCTTC
TRBJ2-2 | TRBV27 | - | - | CASSFSVTGSGELFF | TGTGCCAGCAGTTTTTCGGTCACGGGGTCCGGGGAGCTGTTTTTT
TRBJ2-7 | TRBV6-1 | - | - | CASSGRSYEQYF | TGTGCCAGCTCAGGGCGTTCCTACGAGCAGTACTTC
TRBJ1-1 | TRBV27 | - | - | CASTSREKDTEAFF | TGTGCCAGCACCTCCAGGGAAAAGGACACTGAAGCTTTCTTT
TRBJ2-3 | TRBV27 | TRBD2 | - | CASSLGGRLSGGGTDTQYF | TGTGCCAGCAGTTTAGGGGGGCGGCTTAGCGGGGGGGGCACAGATACGCAGTATTTT
TRBJ1-6 | TRBV30 | - | once | CAWSSGFDSPLHF | TGTGCCTGGAGTTCAGGGTTTGATTCACCCCTCCACTTT
TRBJ1-3 | TRBV5-4 | - | - | CASSLFRSGNTIYF | TGTGCCAGCAGCTTGTTTCGCTCTGGAAACACCATATATTTT
TRBJ2-3 | TRBV6-4 | - | - | CASSDSPGAADTQYF | TGTGCCAGCAGTGACTCCCCGGGAGCTGCAGATACGCAGTATTTT
TRBJ2-1 | TRBV6-1 | TRBD2 | - | CATWAGGSYNEQFF | TGTGCCACCTGGGCGGGAGGTTCCTACAATGAGCAGTTCTTC
TRBJ2-5 | TRBV6-5 | TRBD1 | - | CASSRQGGVETQYF | TGTGCCAGCAGTCGACAGGGTGGGGTGGAGACCCAGTACTTC
TRBJ1-6 | TRBV19 | - | - | CASSRVRNSPLHF | TGTGCCAGTAGCAGGGTTCGTAATTCACCCCTCCACTTT
TRBJ2-5 | TRBV5-1 | - | - | CASSLGAGIETQYF | TGCGCCAGCAGCTTGGGGGCAGGGATTGAGACCCAGTACTTC
TRBJ2-7 | TRBV19 | TRBD1 | - | CASSTRTGLQYF | TGTGCCAGTAGTACTCGGACAGGCCTCCAGTACTTC
TRBJ2-5 | TRBV14 | TRBD1 | - | CASSPYSGTGGGETQYF | TGTGCCAGCAGCCCTTATTCCGGGACAGGGGGCGGAGAGACCCAGTACTTC
TRBJ2-1 | TRBV28 | TRBD2 | - | CASSPSDSGRWSEQFF | TGTGCCAGCAGTCCGTCGGACAGCGGGAGGTGGAGTGAGCAGTTCTTC
TRBJ2-1 | TRBV2 | TRBD1 | - | CASSEARRGQGHNEQFF | TGTGCCAGCAGTGAAGCACGTCGGGGACAGGGCCACAATGAGCAGTTCTTC
TRBJ1-2 | TRBV6-1 | TRBD1 | few | CASSERGRTGFGYTF | TGTGCCAGCAGTGAAAGGGGTAGGACAGGGTTTGGCTACACCTTC
TRBJ2-1 | TRBV5-1 | TRBD2 | once | CASSSSTSGYNEQFF | TGCGCCAGCAGCTCTTCGACTAGCGGCTACAATGAGCAGTTCTTC
TRBJ2-2 | TRBV25-1 | TRBD2 | - | CASSVGGRGYTGELFF | TGTGCCAGCAGTGTTGGCGGGAGAGGGTACACCGGGGAGCTGTTTTTT
TRBJ2-1 | TRBV6-1 | - | - | CASSEQGNFDEQFF | TGTGCCAGCAGTGAACAGGGAAATTTTGATGAGCAGTTCTTC
TRBJ1-5 | TRBV10-2 | TRBD1 | - | CASSEQGFNQPQHF | TGCGCCAGCAGTGAACAGGGGTTCAATCAGCCCCAGCATTTT